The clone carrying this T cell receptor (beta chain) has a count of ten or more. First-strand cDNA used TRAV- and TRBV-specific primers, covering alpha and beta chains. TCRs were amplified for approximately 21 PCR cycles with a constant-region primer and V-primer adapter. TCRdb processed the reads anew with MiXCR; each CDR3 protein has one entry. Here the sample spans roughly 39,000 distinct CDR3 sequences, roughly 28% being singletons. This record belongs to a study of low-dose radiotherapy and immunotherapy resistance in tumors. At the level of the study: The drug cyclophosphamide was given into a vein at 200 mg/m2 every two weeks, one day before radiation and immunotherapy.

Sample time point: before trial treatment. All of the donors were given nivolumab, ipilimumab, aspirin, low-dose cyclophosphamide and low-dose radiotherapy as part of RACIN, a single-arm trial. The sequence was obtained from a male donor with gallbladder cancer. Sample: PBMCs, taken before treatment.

This chain's CDR3 is CASSGGTGVRGEQYF. CDR3 DNA sequence: TGTGCCAGCTCGGGGGGGACAGGGGTAAGAGGCGAGCAGTACTTC. The chain couples TRBV28 to TRBJ2-7, with TRBD1 identical over 10 bases. This CDR3 contains 15 residues. Germline CDR1 and CDR2: MDHEN and SYDVKM. The V and J ends lost 8 bases and 6 bases, in that order; junction bases with no gene match: 13.